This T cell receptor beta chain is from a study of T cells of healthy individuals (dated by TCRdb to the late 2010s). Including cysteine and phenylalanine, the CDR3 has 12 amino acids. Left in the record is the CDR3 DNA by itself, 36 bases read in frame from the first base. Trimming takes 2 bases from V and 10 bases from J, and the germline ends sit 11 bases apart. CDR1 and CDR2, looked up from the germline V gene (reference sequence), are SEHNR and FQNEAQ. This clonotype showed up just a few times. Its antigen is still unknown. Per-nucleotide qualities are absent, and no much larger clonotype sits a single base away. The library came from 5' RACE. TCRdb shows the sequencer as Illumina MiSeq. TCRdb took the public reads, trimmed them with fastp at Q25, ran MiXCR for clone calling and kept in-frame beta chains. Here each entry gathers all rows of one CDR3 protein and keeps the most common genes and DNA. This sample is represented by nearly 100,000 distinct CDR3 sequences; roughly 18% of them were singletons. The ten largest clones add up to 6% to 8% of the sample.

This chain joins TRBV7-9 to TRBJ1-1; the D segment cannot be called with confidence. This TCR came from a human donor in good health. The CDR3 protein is CASSLQRETAFF. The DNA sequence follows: TGTGCCAGCAGCTTACAGAGGGAAACAGCTTTCTTT.